Below, 32 T cell receptor beta chains from the same sample are listed, as sequenced in a study of shared clonotypes between healthy human individuals. TCRdb's copy holds only in-frame clones and misses some; the assay was immunoSEQ multiplex PCR. The repertoire holds 640,000 or so clones, with approximately 79% as singletons. Material: memory CD4+ T cells sorted from blood. Subset specified: CD45RA-negative fraction. These TCRs come from a woman aged 25 to 39 in good health.

This clone has a single count. The CDR3 sequence: CASTLSGNTIYF. Here the CDR3 DNA reads TGTGCCAGCACCCTCTCTGGAAACACCATATATTTT. The gene calls are TRBV2 and TRBJ1-3; the D is unclear. CDR1 and CDR2 (germline): SNHLY, FYNNEI. V was shortened by 7 bases and J by 0 bases, with 4 bases between the two germline ends. The CDR3 extends over 12 amino acids.

The CDR3 nucleotides read TGTGCCAGCAGTTTACAACTAGCATGGGGGGCCAACGTCCTGACTTTC. This encodes CASSLQLAWGANVLTF. The chain couples TRBV28 to TRBJ2-6; maybe TRBD2 (6 bases). This CDR3 contains 16 residues. The germline V gene has CDR1 MDHEN and CDR2 SYDVKM. V lost 2 bases and J 4 bases, leaving 12 bases between the germline ends.

The V and J genes are TRBV19 and TRBJ2-5; a possible D gene is TRBD1 (5 bases). CDR1 is LNHDA and CDR2 is SQIVND in the germline V gene (reference sequence). The germline V and J ends were trimmed by 4 bases and 5 bases, with 11 bases remaining between them. This CDR3 contains 13 residues. CDR3 sequence reads: CASSKQERETQYF. The CDR3 DNA is TGTGCCAGTAGTAAACAGGAACGGGAGACCCAGTACTTC.

In its sample, this clone was seen once. The chain links TRBV15 to TRBJ2-6; D may correspond to TRBD1 or TRBD2 (5 bases each). Germline V gene data show CDR1 as LNHNV and CDR2 as YYDKDF (reference sequence). V was trimmed by 3 bases and J by 0 bases, leaving 15 bases between them. The CDR3 runs 18 residues. The CDR3: CATSRDSGAISGANVLTF. In nucleotides, the CDR3 is TGTGCCACCAGCAGGGACTCCGGGGCGATCTCTGGGGCCAACGTCCTGACTTTC.

This chain uses TRBV5-6 with TRBJ1-2; the match to TRBD1 covers 7 bases. Germline CDR1 reads SGHDT; CDR2 reads YYEEEE. The CDR3 is 15 residues long. With V trimmed by 4 bases and J by 4 bases, 10 bases remained unmatched. The CDR3 DNA sequence: TGTGCCAGCAGCCCGGCGACAGGGTTCTCCTATGGCTACACCTTC. Translated: CASSPATGFSYGYTF.

The V call is TRBV7-2, the J call TRBJ2-7; 11 nucleotides agree with TRBD2. This CDR3 has 15 amino acids. After removal of 4 bases from V and 2 bases from J, the junction contained 4 bases not matched to a gene. The germline gives CDR1 SGHTA, CDR2 FQGNSA. The CDR3 DNA is TGTGCCAGCAGCTGGGGGACTAGCGGTACCTACGAGCAGTACTTC. Residues: CASSWGTSGTYEQYF.

The rearrangement joins TRBV5-4 to TRBJ1-2; a possible D gene is TRBD1 (6 bases). The germline gives CDR1 SGHNT, CDR2 YYREEE (reference sequence). This CDR3 is 16 amino acids long. V lost 4 bases, J lost 5 bases, and 21 bases lay in between. CDR3 sequence reads: CASSPHGRGAGYGYTF. The CDR3 bases are TGTGCCAGCAGCCCGCACGGTCGGGGGGCAGGATATGGCTACACCTTC.

J is TRBJ1-3 and V is TRBV5-1; maybe TRBD1 (5 bases). V was trimmed by 3 bases and J by 4 bases, leaving 11 bases between them. Germline lookup yields CDR1 SGHRS and CDR2 YFSETQ. The CDR3 extends over 14 amino acids. The CDR3 spells CASSWGGEGNTIYF. CDR3 nucleotide sequence: TGCGCCAGCAGCTGGGGCGGGGAAGGAAACACCATATATTTT.

The chain is built from TRBV11-2 and TRBJ2-1; 11 nucleotides align to TRBD2. The junction had 16 bases not matched to a gene; V was cut back by 5 bases and J by 7 bases. The CDR3 loop spans 18 amino acids. CDR1 and CDR2 (germline): SGHAT, FQNNGV. The DNA of the CDR3 is TGTGCCAGCAGCCCTATTAGCGGGAGGGCCGGAGAAAGAAATGAGCAGTTCTTC. This translates into CASSPISGRAGERNEQFF.

The chain has TRBV18 and TRBJ1-1; no clear D. Germline CDR1 KGHSH, CDR2 LQKENI. V shed 6 bases and J shed 1 base, with 9 bases lying between them. The CDR3 extends over 13 amino acids. This CDR3 reads CASSKTENTEAFF. The CDR3, as DNA: TGTGCCAGCTCTAAGACCGAGAACACTGAAGCTTTCTTT.

The rearrangement joins TRBV21-1 to TRBJ2-7; no check of the table's D call, TRBD2, against the DNA was made. TRBV21-1 corresponds to a pseudogene. This CDR3 is built from 14 residues. The DNA for the CDR3 is TGTGCCGGCAACGGGGTGTCTAGGTCCTACGAGCAGTACTTC. Translated, it gives CAGNGVSRSYEQYF.

This rearrangement joins TRBV11-3 to TRBJ2-7, with D unresolved. CDR3 length: 12 residues. Germline CDR1 SGHNT, CDR2 YENEEA. Trimming cost V 1 base and J 8 bases, with 9 bases left between them. The CDR3, as DNA: TGTGCCAGCAGCTTAGCTGACACCAAGCAGTACTTC. It is translated as CASSLADTKQYF.

The chain joins TRBV2 to TRBJ1-4; 11 bases match TRBD1. The junction had 8 bases not matched to a gene; V was cut back by 11 bases and J by 0 bases. The CDR3 is made up of 16 amino acids. Germline CDR1 SNHLY, CDR2 FYNNEI. The CDR3 here is CAGGGQGASTNEKLFF. The CDR3 DNA reads TGTGCCGGGGGAGGACAGGGGGCTTCAACTAATGAAAAACTGTTTTTT.

The V and J genes are TRBV5-1 and TRBJ2-5, with D perhaps TRBD1 (6 bases). The V end was cut by 4 bases, the J end by 2 bases, with 21 bases between. The CDR3 covers 17 residues. CDR1 is SGHRS and CDR2 is YFSETQ in the germline V gene. The CDR3 nucleotides read TGCGCCAGCAGCAAGGCGGACAGATTAACAGATCAAGAGACCCAGTACTTC. Translating gives CASSKADRLTDQETQYF.

The J gene is TRBJ2-3, the V gene TRBV7-3; unclear D gene. The CDR3 consists of 16 residues. Germline V gives CDR1 SGHTA, CDR2 FQGTGA. V was pared by 3 bases and J by 6 bases, with 19 bases between. In DNA, the CDR3 is TGTGCCAGCAGCTTGAGTCCCCAGACCAAAAGGGATACGCAGTATTTT. It translates to CASSLSPQTKRDTQYF.

In this sample, this clone turned up a few times. This chain uses TRBV5-4 with TRBJ1-6, with 9 bases that match TRBD1. Germline V CDR1 and CDR2: SGHNT, YYREEE (reference sequence). The V segment lost 3 bases and the J segment 7 bases; nucleotides outside the gene matches: 2. The CDR3 has 14 residues. The CDR3 here is CASSWDRVNSPLHF. The CDR3 DNA reads as TGTGCCAGCAGCTGGGACAGGGTAAATTCACCCCTCCACTTT.

The rearrangement joins TRBV5-1 to TRBJ2-1, with 8 nucleotides matching TRBD2. Germline V gene data show CDR1 as SGHRS and CDR2 as YFSETQ. The CDR3 runs to 16 residues. V dropped 5 bases and J dropped 0; count of bases not matched to a gene: 7. CDR3 nucleotides: TGCGCCAGCAGACCCACTAGCGGAGTCTCCTACAATGAGCAGTTCTTC. Translating gives CASRPTSGVSYNEQFF.

This chain links TRBV7-9 with TRBJ1-3; a weak D match, TRBD1 (5 bases). With 8 bases removed from V and 0 bases from J, the gap between germline ends came to 20 bases. CDR3 length equals 17 residues. Germline CDR1 reads SEHNR; CDR2 reads FQNEAQ (reference sequence). CDR3 amino acids: CASQQRGSQSSGNTIYF. The CDR3 bases are TGTGCCAGCCAACAGAGGGGCAGTCAAAGCTCTGGAAACACCATATATTTT.

This clone was detected only a few times. The chain uses TRBV19 and TRBJ1-2, with D perhaps matching TRBD1 (5 bases). The CDR3 sequence is 12 residues long. Trimming took 7 bases from V and 4 from J, leaving 10 bases between them. Germline CDR1 is LNHDA and CDR2 is SQIVND (reference sequence). CDR3 protein: CASKTGPYGYTF. CDR3 coding DNA: TGTGCCAGTAAAACGGGACCCTATGGCTACACCTTC.

The chain joins TRBV7-9 to TRBJ2-1, with D tentatively TRBD2 (6 bases). Germline CDR1 reads SEHNR; CDR2 reads FQNEAQ (reference sequence). The CDR3 is 18 amino acids. Trimming removed 5 bases from V and 4 bases from J, with 24 bases in between. This CDR3 is CASSRLGLEGATYNEQFF. DNA for the CDR3: TGTGCCAGCAGCCGATTAGGGTTGGAGGGAGCCACGTACAATGAGCAGTTCTTC.

This clone was observed a few times. The V and J genes are TRBV10-1 and TRBJ1-4; perhaps TRBD1 as D (6 bases). CDR1 is WNHNN, CDR2 SYGVQD, per germline (reference sequence). This CDR3 has 15 amino acids. The V end lost 3 bases, the J end lost 4 bases, and 12 bases lay between the germline ends. CDR3 coding DNA: TGCGCCAGCAGTGAAGGGGGGCTTGGTAATGAAAAACTGTTTTTT. It yields the protein CASSEGGLGNEKLFF.

This clone was found a few times. The chain carries TRBV7-9 and TRBJ2-3; D not resolved. Looked up from germline, CDR1 is SEHNR and CDR2 is FQNEAQ (reference sequence). Trimming took off 4 bases at V and 1 base at J, with 9 bases between the two ends. The CDR3 covers 14 residues. The CDR3 DNA follows: TGTGCCAGCAGCTCTAGAACAGGCACAGATACGCAGTATTTT. Its translation: CASSSRTGTDTQYF.

V usage is TRBV28 and J usage is TRBJ2-7; 9 positions agree with TRBD2. The J segment lost 0 bases and the V segment lost 5 bases, leaving 8 bases of the junction unmatched. The CDR3 consists of 16 residues. The germline V gene has CDR1 MDHEN and CDR2 SYDVKM. This CDR3 reads CASSQTHSGSSYEQYF. Written as DNA, the CDR3 is TGTGCCAGCAGTCAGACGCATAGCGGGAGCTCCTACGAGCAGTACTTC.

This clone was observed a handful of times. The gene calls are TRBV6-5 and TRBJ1-2; perhaps TRBD1 as D (5 bases). The CDR3 consists of 12 residues. Germline CDR1 reads MNHEY; CDR2 reads SVGAGI. CDR3 coding DNA: TGTGCTGCTGGCGGGACTGCCTATGGCTACACCTTC. Translation: CAAGGTAYGYTF.

As to this clone: A much larger clone sits a single nucleotide away, making a read error possible. CDR3 DNA: TGTGCCAGCAGCCTTGGGTCGGAAAAACTGTTTTTT. Residues: CASSLGSEKLFF. This chain connects TRBV14 to TRBJ1-4; D call uncertain. This CDR3 contains 12 residues. V lost 4 bases to trimming and J lost 8 bases, with 8 bases between them. Germline CDR1 SGHDN, CDR2 FVKESK.

V usage is TRBV5-1 and J usage is TRBJ2-5; weak D call: TRBD2 (6 bases). This CDR3 is built from 15 residues. Trimming stripped 4 bases from V and 5 bases from J, with 18 bases between. CDR1 is SGHRS, CDR2 YFSETQ, per germline. In nucleotides, the CDR3 is TGCGCCAGCAGCCGGGGAGAGGAGGGCGGGGAGACCCAGTACTTC. This translates into CASSRGEEGGETQYF.

V usage is TRBV28 and J usage is TRBJ1-5, with TRBD1 as a possible D gene (6 bases). Per the germline V gene, CDR1 is MDHEN and CDR2 is SYDVKM. The CDR3 contains 18 residues. Trimming removed 6 bases at V and 0 bases at J, with 21 bases between. CDR3 amino acids: CASSPSPWAGDSNQPQHF. The CDR3 DNA reads as TGTGCCAGCAGCCCATCGCCTTGGGCAGGGGATAGCAATCAGCCCCAGCATTTT.

About this clone: At one end the junction does not follow the germline gene, possibly because of a read error. CDR3 in amino acids: CASSLALYSEQFF. The CDR3, as DNA: TGTGCCAGCAGCTTAGCGTTATACAGTGAGCAGTTCTTC. The chain uses TRBV7-2 and TRBJ2-1; D not resolved. Germline V gene sequence: CDR1 SGHTA, CDR2 FQGNSA. The CDR3 totals 13 residues.

J is TRBJ2-7 and V is TRBV6-5; D perhaps matches TRBD2 (7 bases). CDR1 is MNHEY, CDR2 SVGAGI, per germline. The CDR3 runs 15 residues. The V end was cut by 2 bases, the J end by 1 base, with 12 bases between. The CDR3 reads CASSYGRGGSYEQYF. The CDR3 nucleotides read TGTGCCAGCAGTTACGGGAGGGGGGGGTCCTACGAGCAGTACTTC.

The chain combines TRBV27 with TRBJ1-5, with 8 bases that match TRBD1. The CDR3 is made up of 18 amino acids. Germline CDR1 and CDR2: MNHEY and SMNVEV (reference sequence). After removal of 6 bases from V and 2 bases from J, the junction contained 15 bases not matched to a gene. The CDR3 bases are TGTGCCAGCAGGAGACAGGGGTCTTTCAAAGGTGGCAATCAGCCCCAGCATTTT. Protein: CASRRQGSFKGGNQPQHF.

This chain connects TRBV6-6 to TRBJ1-2; perhaps TRBD1 as D (6 bases). CDR3 length equals 15 residues. Looked up from germline, CDR1 is MNHNY and CDR2 is SVGAGI (reference sequence). Trimming removed 2 bases at V and 0 bases at J, with 10 bases between. The CDR3: CASSYGGRANYGYTF. The CDR3 nucleotides read TGTGCCAGCAGTTACGGGGGGCGAGCTAACTATGGCTACACCTTC.

Notes on this clone: In the same sample, other DNA sequences code for this CDR3. This chain joins TRBV9 and TRBJ2-1, with no clear D. V gave up 0 bases and J gave up 3 bases, with 4 bases separating them. CDR3 size: 13 residues. CDR1 and CDR2 from the germline V gene are SGDLS and YYNGEE. The CDR3 DNA sequence: TGTGCCAGCAGCGTAGCGGACTACAATGAGCAGTTCTTC. It encodes CASSVADYNEQFF.